In its sample, the clone carrying this T cell receptor (beta chain) was seen once. This record belongs to a study of blood T cell repertoires in COVID-19. The wider study: The cDNA or gDNA used as material had been derived from T cells, B-cell-depleted T cells, or PBMCs.

The CDR3 loop spans 12 amino acids. V was cut by 6 bases and J by 3 bases, with 6 bases left in between. Germline assignment: CDR1 SNHLY and CDR2 FYNNEI. How the authors handled the data: How many nucleated cells were present was estimated from reference gene primer amplification. Some clones are missing from TCRdb's copy, which holds only in-frame ones; the method was immunoSEQ multiplex PCR. That table gives V, J and clone size, and the DNA gave D and trimming. The data contain tens of thousands of clones, around nine tenths of them singletons. The TCR sequence derives from a man aged 55-75 years with active COVID-19. The material sequenced was peripheral blood. The chain recombines TRBV2 with TRBJ1-3; D perhaps matches TRBD1 (5 bases). The CDR3 reads CASRDNGNTIYF. As DNA, the CDR3 is TGTGCCAGCAGGGACAATGGAAACACCATATATTTT.